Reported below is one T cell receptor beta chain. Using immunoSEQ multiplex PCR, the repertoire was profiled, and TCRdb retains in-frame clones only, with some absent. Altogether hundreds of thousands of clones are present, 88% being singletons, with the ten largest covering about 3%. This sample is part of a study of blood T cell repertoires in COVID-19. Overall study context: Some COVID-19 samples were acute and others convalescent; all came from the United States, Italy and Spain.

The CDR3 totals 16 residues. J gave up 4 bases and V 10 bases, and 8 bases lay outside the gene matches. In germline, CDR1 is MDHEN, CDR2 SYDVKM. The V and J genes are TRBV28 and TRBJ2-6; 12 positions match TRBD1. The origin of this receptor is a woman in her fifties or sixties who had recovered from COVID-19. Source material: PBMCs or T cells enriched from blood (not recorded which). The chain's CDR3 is CAITGQGASGANVLTF. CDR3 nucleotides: TGTGCCATCACGGGACAGGGGGCATCAGGGGCCAACGTCCTGACTTTC.